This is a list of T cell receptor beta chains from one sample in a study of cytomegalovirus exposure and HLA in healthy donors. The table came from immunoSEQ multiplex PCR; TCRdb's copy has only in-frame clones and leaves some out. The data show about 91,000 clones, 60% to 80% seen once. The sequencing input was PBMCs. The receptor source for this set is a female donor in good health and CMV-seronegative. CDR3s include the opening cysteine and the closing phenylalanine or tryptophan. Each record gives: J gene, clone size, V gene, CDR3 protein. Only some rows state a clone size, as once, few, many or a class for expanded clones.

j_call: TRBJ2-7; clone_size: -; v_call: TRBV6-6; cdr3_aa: CASSYPRTSGDYEQYF
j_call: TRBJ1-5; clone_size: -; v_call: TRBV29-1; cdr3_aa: CSVEGTAGGPQHF
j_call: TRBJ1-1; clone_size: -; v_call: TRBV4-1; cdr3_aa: CASSHPGGGNTEAFF
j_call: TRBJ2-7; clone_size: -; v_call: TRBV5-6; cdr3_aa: CASSLVNYEQYF
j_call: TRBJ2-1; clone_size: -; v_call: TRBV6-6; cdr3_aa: CASSSRGLTYNEQFF
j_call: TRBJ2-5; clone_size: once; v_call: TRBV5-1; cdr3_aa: CASSSGTPAETQYF
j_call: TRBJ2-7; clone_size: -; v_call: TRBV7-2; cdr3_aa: CASSLGRGVGYEQYF
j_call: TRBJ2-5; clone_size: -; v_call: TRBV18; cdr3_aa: CASSVAGFRQETQYF
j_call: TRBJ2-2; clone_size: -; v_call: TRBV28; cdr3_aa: CASSSSGLYTGELFF
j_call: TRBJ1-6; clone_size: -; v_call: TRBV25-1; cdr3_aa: CASSDLRNSPLHF
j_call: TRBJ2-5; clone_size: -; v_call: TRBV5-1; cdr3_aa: CASTQAILAGAGETQYF
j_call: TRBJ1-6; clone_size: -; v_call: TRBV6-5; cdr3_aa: CASSPSPVVPLHF
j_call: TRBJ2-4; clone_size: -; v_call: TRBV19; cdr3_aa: CASAPTGPSGDIQYF
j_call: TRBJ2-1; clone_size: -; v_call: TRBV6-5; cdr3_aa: CASSSRLAGMYNEQFF
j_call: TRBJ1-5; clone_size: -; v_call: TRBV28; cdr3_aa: CASRSTGFQPQHF
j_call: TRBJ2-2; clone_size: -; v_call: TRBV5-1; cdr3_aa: CASSSRAGSTGELFF
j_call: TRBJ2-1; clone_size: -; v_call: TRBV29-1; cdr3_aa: CSVDMGRPHNEQFF